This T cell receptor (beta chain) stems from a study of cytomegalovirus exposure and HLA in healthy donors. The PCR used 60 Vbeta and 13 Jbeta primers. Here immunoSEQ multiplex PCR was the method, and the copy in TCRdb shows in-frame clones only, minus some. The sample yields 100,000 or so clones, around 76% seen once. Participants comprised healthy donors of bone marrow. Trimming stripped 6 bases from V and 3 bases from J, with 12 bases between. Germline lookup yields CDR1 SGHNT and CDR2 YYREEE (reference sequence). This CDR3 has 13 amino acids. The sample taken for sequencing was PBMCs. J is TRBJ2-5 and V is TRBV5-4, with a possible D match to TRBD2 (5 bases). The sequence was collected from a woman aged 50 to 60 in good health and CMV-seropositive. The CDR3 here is CASTPGEEETQYF. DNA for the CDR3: TGTGCCAGCACCCCCGGGGAAGAAGAGACCCAGTACTTC.